This is a list of T cell receptor beta chains from one sample in a study of blood T cells in healthy people across ages. TCRdb ran MiXCR on the 5' RACE reads and lists one entry per CDR3 protein. The table lists about 1.5 million distinct CDR3 sequences, about 45% of them singletons. The sequencing sample was made of blood. The receptors originated from a young woman in good health. The CDR3 runs from the conserved cysteine through the conserved F or W. The D gene is left open where the match is weak. Clone size appears in some rows only: once, few, many, or a class for an expanded clone.

CDR3,DNA,size,J,D,V
CAVGTNRGFQPQHF,TGTGCCGTAGGAACGAACAGGGGGTTTCAGCCCCAGCATTTT,NA,TRBJ1-5,TRBD1,TRBV10-3
CANSLGLAVYEQFF,TGTGCCAACAGCCTGGGACTAGCGGTTTATGAGCAGTTCTTC,NA,TRBJ2-1,TRBD2,TRBV14
CASSPTWWRQNTGELFF,TGTGCCAGCAGCCCAACGTGGTGGCGACAGAACACCGGGGAGCTGTTTTTT,few,TRBJ2-2,NA,TRBV14
CASSFGLAGRAYGYTF,TGTGCCAGCAGTTTCGGCTTGGCAGGGAGGGCGTATGGCTACACCTTC,NA,TRBJ1-2,NA,TRBV12-3/TRBV12-4
CASSSTGGYRPQHF,TGTGCCAGCAGTTCCACAGGGGGATATCGGCCCCAGCATTTT,NA,TRBJ1-5,TRBD1,TRBV6-5
CSAIPRDHYGYTF,TGCAGTGCTATCCCCAGGGATCACTATGGCTACACCTTC,few,TRBJ1-2,NA,TRBV20-1
CASSNRQVTSTDTQYF,TGTGCCAGCAGCAATCGACAGGTCACTAGCACAGATACGCAGTATTTT,NA,TRBJ2-3,NA,TRBV21-1
CASSFPSGIAYF,TGTGCCAGCAGCTTCCCCAGCGGGATCGCGTACTTC,NA,TRBJ2-7,TRBD2,TRBV12-3/TRBV12-4
CASSRHNSQPQHF,TGTGCCAGCAGTAGGCACAATAGTCAGCCCCAGCATTTT,NA,TRBJ1-5,NA,TRBV7-2
CASSQELRTDTQYF,TGTGCCAGCAGCCAAGAGCTTAGGACAGATACGCAGTATTTT,NA,TRBJ2-3,NA,TRBV3-1
CASRDGFVSTDTQYF,TGTGCCAGCAGGGATGGCTTCGTTAGCACAGATACGCAGTATTTT,NA,TRBJ2-3,NA,TRBV12-3/TRBV12-4
CASSQDQERLPAGANVLTF,TGCGCCAGCAGCCAAGATCAGGAAAGGTTACCGGCTGGGGCCAACGTCCTGACTTTC,few,TRBJ2-6,NA,TRBV4-1
CASSLGGGRKETQYF,TGTGCCAGCAGCTTAGGCGGGGGGAGGAAAGAGACCCAGTACTTC,NA,TRBJ2-5,TRBD2,TRBV7-2
CSARDPRQGDRGNTIYF,TGCAGTGCTAGAGATCCCCGGCAGGGCGACCGTGGAAACACCATATATTTT,NA,TRBJ1-3,NA,TRBV20-1
CASSPTGPYDNSPLHF,TGTGCCAGCAGTCCCACGGGGCCCTATGATAATTCACCCCTCCACTTT,NA,TRBJ1-6,NA,TRBV12-3/TRBV12-4
CASSQASVLETQFF,TGCGCCAGCAGCCAAGCTAGCGTTCTCGAGACCCAGTTCTTC,NA,TRBJ2-1,NA,TRBV4-1
CATSIEPAGGQIITQYF,TGTGCCACCAGCATCGAGCCGGCGGGAGGCCAAATCATCACCCAGTACTTC,few,TRBJ2-5,TRBD2,TRBV15
CASSQDRASLGYGYTF,TGCGCCAGCAGCCAAGATCGCGCCAGTTTAGGCTATGGCTACACCTTC,NA,TRBJ1-2,NA,TRBV4-3
CASSLEGQVPNSPLHF,TGTGCCAGCAGCTTAGAGGGACAGGTCCCTAATTCACCCCTCCACTTT,NA,TRBJ1-6,TRBD1,TRBV7-2
CASSYSGGMGSNQPQHF,TGTGCCAGCAGTTACTCGGGGGGGATGGGGAGCAATCAGCCCCAGCATTTT,NA,TRBJ1-5,NA,TRBV6-6
CASSLTDFQLQSFGYTF,TGTGCCAGCAGCTTGACAGACTTCCAGCTTCAGTCGTTTGGCTACACCTTC,many,TRBJ1-2,NA,TRBV5-5
CASSQERQGATQYF,TGCGCCAGCAGCCAAGAACGTCAAGGAGCTACGCAGTATTTT,few,TRBJ2-3,NA,TRBV4-3
CASGTGMEDEQYF,TGTGCTAGTGGTACAGGGATGGAGGACGAGCAGTACTTC,few,TRBJ2-7,NA,TRBV12-5
CASSIEGHGLDTQYF,TGTGCCAGCAGTATAGAGGGACACGGGCTGGATACGCAGTATTTT,few,TRBJ2-3,NA,TRBV6-2/TRBV6-3
CSVELEEWRTDTQYF,TGCAGCGTTGAACTCGAGGAATGGAGGACAGATACGCAGTATTTT,NA,TRBJ2-3,NA,TRBV29-1
CSVRPGSEVYGYTF,TGCAGTGTTCGACCTGGGTCTGAAGTATATGGCTACACCTTC,NA,TRBJ1-2,NA,TRBV20-1
CSAPPAGVDNSPLHF,TGCAGTGCTCCTCCTGCCGGGGTCGACAATTCACCCCTCCACTTT,few,TRBJ1-6,NA,TRBV20-1
CASSLQQGVEQYF,TGTGCCAGCAGCTTACAACAGGGTGTTGAGCAGTACTTC,few,TRBJ2-7,NA,TRBV7-3
CSAVGGLAGYNEQYF,TGCAGTGCTGTGGGGGGGTTAGCGGGATACAATGAGCAGTACTTC,once,TRBJ2-7,TRBD2,TRBV20-1
CASSVRDRVIREQYF,TGTGCCAGCAGTGTCCGGGACAGGGTAATCCGCGAGCAGTACTTC,few,TRBJ2-7,TRBD1,TRBV12-3/TRBV12-4
CASTDRASYNEQFF,TGTGCCAGCACGGACAGGGCAAGCTACAATGAGCAGTTCTTC,few,TRBJ2-1,TRBD1,TRBV6-1
CSAPLLGQFTDTQYF,TGCAGTGCGCCTCTCCTAGGACAGTTCACAGATACGCAGTATTTT,NA,TRBJ2-3,NA,TRBV20-1
CASSTQRSNQPQHF,TGTGCCAGCTCAACTCAACGCAGCAATCAGCCCCAGCATTTT,NA,TRBJ1-5,NA,TRBV18
CASTPLENTEAFF,TGTGCCAGCACCCCTCTCGAGAACACTGAAGCTTTCTTT,NA,TRBJ1-1,NA,TRBV28
CASSLQGVGTYEQYF,TGTGCCAGCAGTTTACAGGGGGTTGGCACCTACGAGCAGTACTTC,NA,TRBJ2-7,TRBD1,TRBV27
CAISESSAGELFF,TGTGCCATCAGTGAGTCGTCGGCCGGGGAGCTGTTTTTT,NA,TRBJ2-2,NA,TRBV10-3
CASSQVPGTNYHEQYF,TGCGCCAGCAGCCAAGTCCCCGGGACAAACTACCACGAGCAGTACTTC,few,TRBJ2-7,NA,TRBV4-3
CASSYLVNTEELFF,TGTGCCAGCAGTTACCTCGTGAACACCGAGGAGCTGTTTTTT,NA,TRBJ2-2,NA,TRBV6-2/TRBV6-3
CASSLLGKNIQYF,TGTGCCAGCAGTTTACTCGGAAAAAACATTCAGTACTTC,NA,TRBJ2-4,NA,TRBV12-3/TRBV12-4
CASSHPTGSDTEAFF,TGTGCCAGCAGCCACCCAACAGGGTCAGACACTGAAGCTTTCTTT,few,TRBJ1-1,NA,TRBV5-5
CASSQIWWGLETQYF,TGCGCCAGCAGCCAGATATGGTGGGGCCTGGAGACCCAGTACTTC,few,TRBJ2-5,NA,TRBV4-3
CASSFQRGTPYDNEQFF,TGCGCCAGCAGCTTTCAGAGAGGCACTCCTTATGATAATGAGCAGTTCTTC,many,TRBJ2-1,NA,TRBV5-1
CASSQERGRSTDTQYF,TGCGCCAGCAGCCAAGAACGGGGGAGAAGCACAGATACGCAGTATTTT,few,TRBJ2-3,NA,TRBV4-1
CASSQEAGAETQYF,TGCGCCAGCAGCCAAGAAGCAGGGGCGGAGACCCAGTACTTC,few,TRBJ2-5,NA,TRBV4-3
CASSPTGLIKETQYF,TGTGCCAGCAGTCCGACAGGTCTCATTAAAGAGACCCAGTACTTC,many,TRBJ2-5,NA,TRBV7-2
CASSQEGQGSYEQYF,TGTGCCAGCAGCCAAGAGGGGCAGGGCTCCTACGAGCAGTACTTC,many,TRBJ2-7,NA,TRBV4-2
CASSLSQLDTQYF,TGTGCCAGCAGCTTATCCCAGTTAGATACGCAGTATTTT,NA,TRBJ2-3,NA,TRBV11-3
CASSLPSQPQHF,TGTGCCAGCAGCTTACCGAGTCAGCCCCAGCATTTT,few,TRBJ1-5,NA,TRBV7-8
CASSFRGVATGELFF,TGTGCCAGCAGTTTTCGGGGGGTTGCCACCGGGGAGCTGTTTTTT,few,TRBJ2-2,TRBD2,TRBV12-3/TRBV12-4
CASSLQGLNHQPQHF,TGCGCCAGCAGCTTGCAGGGCCTGAACCATCAGCCCCAGCATTTT,NA,TRBJ1-5,NA,TRBV5-1
CASSQDLRLKLYGYTF,TGCGCCAGCAGCCAAGATCTGAGACTGAAACTCTATGGCTACACCTTC,NA,TRBJ1-2,NA,TRBV4-3